What follows are 10 T cell receptor beta chains derived from one specimen sequenced in a study of control samples from healthy donors and cancer patients. Some clones are missing from TCRdb's copy, which holds only in-frame ones; the method was immunoSEQ multiplex PCR. Seen here are tens of thousands of clones, under 90% observed once, and the top ten hold around 10%. The sequenced material came from blood. The receptors were gathered from a man aged 65 to 85 in good health.

The chain employs TRBV19 and TRBJ2-7, with unresolved D. Between the trimmed V and J ends, which lost 4 bases and 2 bases, there was a span of 15 bases. CDR3 length: 15 residues. Germline CDR1 LNHDA, CDR2 SQIVND (reference sequence). The CDR3, as DNA: TGTGCCAGTAGTACGTTACTGACCGCAGCCTACGAGCAGTACTTC. Amino acids: CASSTLLTAAYEQYF.

The rearrangement joins TRBV5-4 to TRBJ2-4; D gene ambiguous. CDR3 size: 14 residues. From germline, CDR1 is SGHNT and CDR2 YYREEE (reference sequence). Trimming left V 2 bases short and J 8 bases short, with 14 bases between. The CDR3 loop is CASSLGQTYDIQYF. CDR3 DNA: TGTGCCAGCAGCTTAGGCCAAACCTACGACATTCAGTACTTC.

The rearrangement joins TRBV2 to TRBJ2-7, with D possibly being TRBD1 (5 bases). This CDR3 is 14 amino acids long. CDR1 and CDR2 from the germline V gene are SNHLY and FYNNEI. The V end lost 2 bases, the J end lost 4 bases, and 12 bases lay between the germline ends. CDR3 nucleotide sequence: TGTGCCAGCAGTGAACAGGGAACAAGATACGAGCAGTACTTC. This translates into CASSEQGTRYEQYF.

The chain combines TRBV11-2 with TRBJ2-7; D remains ambiguous. The CDR3 has 13 residues. Germline CDR1 is SGHAT and CDR2 is FQNNGV. The V and J ends lost 5 bases and 0 bases respectively, with 8 bases between them. CDR3 amino acids: CASSGGPSYEQYF. DNA for the CDR3: TGTGCCAGCAGCGGCGGACCCTCCTACGAGCAGTACTTC.

The chain couples TRBV2 to TRBJ1-4, with no clear D. With 8 bases removed from V and 3 bases from J, the gap between germline ends came to 13 bases. The CDR3 loop spans 14 amino acids. Germline CDR1 SNHLY, CDR2 FYNNEI. For the CDR3, the DNA is TGTGCCAGCGGTTCTGGAGTCTCTAATGAAAAACTGTTTTTT. Its protein is CASGSGVSNEKLFF.

J is TRBJ2-3 and V is TRBV28; 10 bases agree with TRBD2. This CDR3 comprises 21 residues. Germline assignment: CDR1 MDHEN and CDR2 SYDVKM. The trim removed 8 bases at V and 2 bases at J, leaving 25 bases unmatched. CDR3 amino acids: CASHQQFNPPSGSSATDTQYF. The CDR3 DNA reads TGTGCCAGCCACCAGCAGTTTAATCCCCCTAGCGGGAGTAGCGCCACAGATACGCAGTATTTT.

The chain has TRBV5-1 and TRBJ2-1; 8 bases are a match to TRBD1. The CDR3 covers 15 residues. Losses at the gene ends were 2 bases for V and 8 bases for J; bases not matched to a gene: 9. Per germline, CDR1 SGHRS and CDR2 YFSETQ. The CDR3 coding sequence is TGCGCCAGCAGCTTTGGACAGGGACCCGGCGATGAGCAGTTCTTC. Translating gives CASSFGQGPGDEQFF.

This sequence joins TRBV5-1 and TRBJ2-5; TRBD1 is a possible D gene (5 bases). Germline-derived CDR1 and CDR2 are SGHRS and YFSETQ. The CDR3 consists of 15 residues. The ends were cut back, 0 bases at V and 3 bases at J, with 12 bases in the middle. In DNA, the CDR3 is TGCGCCAGCAGCTTGGGGGGCACCCAGGAAGAGACCCAGTACTTC. It translates to CASSLGGTQEETQYF.

This clone was recorded once. The V call is TRBV11-2, the J call TRBJ2-3; D gene unclear. The CDR3 runs to 15 residues. CDR1 is SGHAT and CDR2 is FQNNGV in the germline V gene. V was cut by 2 bases and J by 15 bases, with 24 bases left in between. DNA for the CDR3: TGTGCCAGCAGCTTAACCTCGTACCCCAGATACGCCCCCTATTTT. This translates into CASSLTSYPRYAPYF.

The rearrangement links TRBV13 to TRBJ1-1; tentative D call: TRBD1 (5 bases). CDR3 size: 14 residues. Germline V lookup: CDR1 PRHDT, CDR2 FYEKMQ (reference sequence). V was shortened by 4 bases and J by 0 bases, with 9 bases between the two germline ends. CDR3 bases: TGTGCCAGCAGCTCCTACAGGTTGAACACTGAAGCTTTCTTT. It translates to CASSSYRLNTEAFF.